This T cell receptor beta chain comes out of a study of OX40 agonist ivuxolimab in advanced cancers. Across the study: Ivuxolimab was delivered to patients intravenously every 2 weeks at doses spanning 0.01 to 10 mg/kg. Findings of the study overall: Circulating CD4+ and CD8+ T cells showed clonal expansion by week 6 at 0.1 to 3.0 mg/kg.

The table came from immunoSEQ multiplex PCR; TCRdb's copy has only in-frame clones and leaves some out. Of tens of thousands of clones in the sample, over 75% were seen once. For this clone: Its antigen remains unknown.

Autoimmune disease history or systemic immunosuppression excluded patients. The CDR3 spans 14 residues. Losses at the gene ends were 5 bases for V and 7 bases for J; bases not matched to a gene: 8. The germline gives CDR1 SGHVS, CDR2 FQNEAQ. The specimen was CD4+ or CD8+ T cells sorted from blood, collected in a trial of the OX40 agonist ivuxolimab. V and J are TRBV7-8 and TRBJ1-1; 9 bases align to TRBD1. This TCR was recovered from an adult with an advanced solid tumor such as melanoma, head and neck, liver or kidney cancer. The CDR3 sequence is CASSPTGGLDEAFF. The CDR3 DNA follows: TGTGCCAGCAGCCCTACAGGGGGCCTAGATGAAGCTTTCTTT.